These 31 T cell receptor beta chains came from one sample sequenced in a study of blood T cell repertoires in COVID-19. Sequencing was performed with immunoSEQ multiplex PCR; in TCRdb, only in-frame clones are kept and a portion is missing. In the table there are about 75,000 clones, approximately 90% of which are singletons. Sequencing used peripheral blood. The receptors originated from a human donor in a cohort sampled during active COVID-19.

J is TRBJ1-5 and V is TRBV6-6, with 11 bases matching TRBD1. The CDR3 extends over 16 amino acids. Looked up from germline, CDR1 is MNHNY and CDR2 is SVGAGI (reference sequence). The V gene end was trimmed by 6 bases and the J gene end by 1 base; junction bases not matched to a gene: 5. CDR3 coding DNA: TGTGCCAGCAGCGCCGGGGACAGGGGGAGCAATCAGCCCCAGCATTTT. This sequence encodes CASSAGDRGSNQPQHF.

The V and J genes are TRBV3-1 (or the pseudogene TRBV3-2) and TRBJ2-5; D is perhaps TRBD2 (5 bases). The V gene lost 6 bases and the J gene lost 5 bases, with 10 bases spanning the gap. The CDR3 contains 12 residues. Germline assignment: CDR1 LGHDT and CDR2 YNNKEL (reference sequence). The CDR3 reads CASRHTGETQYF. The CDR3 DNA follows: TGTGCCAGCAGGCATACGGGGGAGACCCAGTACTTC.

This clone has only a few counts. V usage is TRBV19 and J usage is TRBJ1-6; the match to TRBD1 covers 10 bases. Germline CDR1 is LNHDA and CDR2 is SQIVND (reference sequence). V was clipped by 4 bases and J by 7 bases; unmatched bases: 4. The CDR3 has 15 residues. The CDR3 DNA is TGTGCCAGTAGTAGGGGACAGGGGACCAATTCACCCCTCCACTTT. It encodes CASSRGQGTNSPLHF.

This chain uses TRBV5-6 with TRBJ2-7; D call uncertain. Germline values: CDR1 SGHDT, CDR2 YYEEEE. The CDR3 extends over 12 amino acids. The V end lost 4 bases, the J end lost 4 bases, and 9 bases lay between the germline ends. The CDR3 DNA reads TGTGCCAGCAGCGCGACATTATACGAGCAGTACTTC. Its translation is CASSATLYEQYF.

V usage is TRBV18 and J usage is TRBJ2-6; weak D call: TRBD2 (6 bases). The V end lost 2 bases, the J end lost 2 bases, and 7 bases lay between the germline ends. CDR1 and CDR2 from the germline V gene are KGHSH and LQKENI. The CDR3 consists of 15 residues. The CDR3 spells CASSPAGTGANVLTF. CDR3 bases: TGTGCCAGCTCACCAGCGGGGACTGGGGCCAACGTCCTGACTTTC.

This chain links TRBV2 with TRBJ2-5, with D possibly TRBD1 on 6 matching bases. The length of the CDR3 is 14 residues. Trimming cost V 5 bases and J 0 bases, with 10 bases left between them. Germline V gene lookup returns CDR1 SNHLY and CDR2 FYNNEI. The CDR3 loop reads CASSFQGNQETQYF. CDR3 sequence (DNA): TGTGCCAGCAGTTTCCAGGGGAACCAAGAGACCCAGTACTTC.

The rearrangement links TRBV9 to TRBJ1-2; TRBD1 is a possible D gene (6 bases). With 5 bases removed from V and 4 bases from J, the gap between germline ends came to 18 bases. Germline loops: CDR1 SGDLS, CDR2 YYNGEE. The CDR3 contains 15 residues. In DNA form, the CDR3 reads TGTGCCAGCAGATTACGGGACAATCCAATCTATGGCTACACCTTC. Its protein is CASRLRDNPIYGYTF.

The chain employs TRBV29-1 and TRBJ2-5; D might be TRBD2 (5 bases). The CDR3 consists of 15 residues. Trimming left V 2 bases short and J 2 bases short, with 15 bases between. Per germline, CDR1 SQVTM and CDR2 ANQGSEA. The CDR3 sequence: CSVERGLDFQETQYF. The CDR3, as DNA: TGCAGCGTTGAACGAGGACTGGACTTTCAAGAGACCCAGTACTTC.

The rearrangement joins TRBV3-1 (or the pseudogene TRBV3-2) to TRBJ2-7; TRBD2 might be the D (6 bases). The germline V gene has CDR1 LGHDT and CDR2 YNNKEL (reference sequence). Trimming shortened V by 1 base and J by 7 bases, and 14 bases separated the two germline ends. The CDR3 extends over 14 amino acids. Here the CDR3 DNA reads TGTGCCAGCAGCCAAGGTGGAGGGTTGGTGGAGCAGTACTTC. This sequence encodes CASSQGGGLVEQYF.

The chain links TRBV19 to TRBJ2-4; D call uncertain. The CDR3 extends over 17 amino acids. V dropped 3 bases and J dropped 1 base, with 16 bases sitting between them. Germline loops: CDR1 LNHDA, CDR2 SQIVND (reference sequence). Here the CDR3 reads CASSISLDPPAKNIQYF. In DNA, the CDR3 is TGTGCCAGTAGTATCTCCCTAGACCCCCCTGCCAAAAACATTCAGTACTTC.

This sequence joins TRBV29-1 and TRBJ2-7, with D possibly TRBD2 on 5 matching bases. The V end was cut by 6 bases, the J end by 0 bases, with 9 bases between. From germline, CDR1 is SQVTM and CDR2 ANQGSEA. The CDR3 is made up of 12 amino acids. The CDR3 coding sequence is TGCAGCGTCGGGGTCTACTCCTACGAGCAGTACTTC. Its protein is CSVGVYSYEQYF.

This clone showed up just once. This chain's CDR3 is CASRSILEIKSETQYF. DNA of the CDR3: TGTGCCAGCAGGAGTATTCTAGAGATAAAGTCGGAGACCCAGTACTTC. The rearrangement joins TRBV7-9 to TRBJ2-5; no clear D. Germline CDR1 is SEHNR and CDR2 is FQNEAQ (reference sequence). This CDR3 has 16 residues. V lost 6 bases and J 5 bases, leaving 22 bases between the germline ends.

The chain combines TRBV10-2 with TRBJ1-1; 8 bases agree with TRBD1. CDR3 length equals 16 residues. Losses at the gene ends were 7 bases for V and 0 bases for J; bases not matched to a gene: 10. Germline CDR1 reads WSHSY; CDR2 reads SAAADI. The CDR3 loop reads CASKDDRGLLNTEAFF. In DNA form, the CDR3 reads TGCGCCAGCAAGGACGACAGGGGACTACTGAACACTGAAGCTTTCTTT.

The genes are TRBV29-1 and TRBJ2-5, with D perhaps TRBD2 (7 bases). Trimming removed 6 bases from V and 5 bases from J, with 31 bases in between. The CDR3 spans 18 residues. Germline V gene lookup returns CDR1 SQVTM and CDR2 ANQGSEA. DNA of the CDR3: TGCAGCGTCCTGGGCAGAAGTGCGGGGGCTGGCCCGGGGGAGACCCAGTACTTC. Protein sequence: CSVLGRSAGAGPGETQYF.

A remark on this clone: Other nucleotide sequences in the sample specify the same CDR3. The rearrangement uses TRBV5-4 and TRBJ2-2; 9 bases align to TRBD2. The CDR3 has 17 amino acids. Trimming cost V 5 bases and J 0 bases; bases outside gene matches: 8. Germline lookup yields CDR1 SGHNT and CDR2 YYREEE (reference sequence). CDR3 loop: CASSAGGSVSNTGELFF. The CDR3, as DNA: TGTGCCAGCAGTGCGGGGGGGTCAGTCTCGAACACCGGGGAGCTGTTTTTT.

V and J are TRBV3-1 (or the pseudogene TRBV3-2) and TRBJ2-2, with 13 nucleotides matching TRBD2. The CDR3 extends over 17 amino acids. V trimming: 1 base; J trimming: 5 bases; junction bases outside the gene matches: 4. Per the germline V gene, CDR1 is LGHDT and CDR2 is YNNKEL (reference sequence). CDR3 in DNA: TGTGCCAGCAGCCAAGCGACTAGCGGGGGGCGGACCGGGGAGCTGTTTTTT. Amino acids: CASSQATSGGRTGELFF.

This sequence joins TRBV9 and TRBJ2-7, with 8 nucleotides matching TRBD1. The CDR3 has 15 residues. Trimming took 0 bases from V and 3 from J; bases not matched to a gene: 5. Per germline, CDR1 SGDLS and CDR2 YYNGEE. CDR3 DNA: TGTGCCAGCAGCGTAGCGCAGGGGGCTGACTACGAGCAGTACTTC. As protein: CASSVAQGADYEQYF.

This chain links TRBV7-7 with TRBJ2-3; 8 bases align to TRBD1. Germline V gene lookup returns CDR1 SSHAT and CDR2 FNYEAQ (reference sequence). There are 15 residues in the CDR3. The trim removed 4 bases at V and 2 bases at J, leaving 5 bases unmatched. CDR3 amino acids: CASSSRQGPTDTQYF. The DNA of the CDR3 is TGTGCCAGCAGCTCGCGACAGGGGCCCACAGATACGCAGTATTTT.

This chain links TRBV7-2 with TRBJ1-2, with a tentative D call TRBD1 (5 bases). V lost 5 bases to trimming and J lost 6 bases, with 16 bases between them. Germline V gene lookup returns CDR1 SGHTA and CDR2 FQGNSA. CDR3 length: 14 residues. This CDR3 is CASSRGQGTDGYTF. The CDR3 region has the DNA TGTGCCAGCAGCCGTGGGCAGGGCACAGATGGCTACACCTTC.

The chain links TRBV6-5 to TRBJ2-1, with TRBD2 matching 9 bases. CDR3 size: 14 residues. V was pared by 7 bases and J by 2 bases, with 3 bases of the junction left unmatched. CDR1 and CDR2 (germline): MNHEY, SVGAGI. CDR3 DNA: TGTGCCAGCAAGACTAGCGGCGCCTACAATGAGCAGTTCTTC. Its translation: CASKTSGAYNEQFF.

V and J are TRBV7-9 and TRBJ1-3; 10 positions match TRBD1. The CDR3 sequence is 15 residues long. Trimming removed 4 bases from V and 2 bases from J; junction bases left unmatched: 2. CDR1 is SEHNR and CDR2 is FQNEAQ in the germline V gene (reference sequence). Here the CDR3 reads CASSSGQGPGNTIYF. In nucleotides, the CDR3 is TGTGCCAGCAGCTCGGGACAGGGGCCTGGAAACACCATATATTTT.

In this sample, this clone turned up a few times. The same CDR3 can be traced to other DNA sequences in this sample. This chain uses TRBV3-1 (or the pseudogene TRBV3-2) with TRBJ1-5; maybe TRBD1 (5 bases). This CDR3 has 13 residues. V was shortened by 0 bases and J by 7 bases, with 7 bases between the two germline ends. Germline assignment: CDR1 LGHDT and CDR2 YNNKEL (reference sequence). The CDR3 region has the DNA TGTGCCAGCAGCCAAGATCGGGGGCAGCCCCAGCATTTT. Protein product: CASSQDRGQPQHF.

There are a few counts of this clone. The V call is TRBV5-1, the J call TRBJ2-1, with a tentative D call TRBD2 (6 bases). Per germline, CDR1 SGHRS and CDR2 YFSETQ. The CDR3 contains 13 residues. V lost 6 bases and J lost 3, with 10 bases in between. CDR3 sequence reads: CASTRGDYNEQFF. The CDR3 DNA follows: TGCGCCAGCACGCGGGGAGACTACAATGAGCAGTTCTTC.

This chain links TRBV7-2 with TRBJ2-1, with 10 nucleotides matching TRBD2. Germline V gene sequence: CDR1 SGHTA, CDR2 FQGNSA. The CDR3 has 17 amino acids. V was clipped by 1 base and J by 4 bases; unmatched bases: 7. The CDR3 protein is CASSLDPGTSAYNEQFF. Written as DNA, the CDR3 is TGTGCCAGCAGCTTAGACCCCGGGACTAGCGCGTACAATGAGCAGTTCTTC.

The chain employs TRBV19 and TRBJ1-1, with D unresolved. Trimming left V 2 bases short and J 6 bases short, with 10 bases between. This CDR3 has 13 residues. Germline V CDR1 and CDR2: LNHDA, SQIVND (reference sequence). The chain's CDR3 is CASSIQAWPEAFF. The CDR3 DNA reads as TGTGCCAGTAGTATACAGGCATGGCCTGAAGCTTTCTTT.

The CDR3 sequence is CASSVTSTGGRDGYTF. DNA for the CDR3: TGTGCCAGCAGCGTTACGTCGACAGGGGGTAGAGATGGCTACACCTTC. The chain links TRBV5-5 to TRBJ1-2; TRBD1 agrees at 9 bases. V was clipped by 4 bases and J by 6 bases; unmatched bases: 13. CDR1 is SGHKS and CDR2 is YYEKEE in the germline V gene (reference sequence). The CDR3 loop spans 16 amino acids.

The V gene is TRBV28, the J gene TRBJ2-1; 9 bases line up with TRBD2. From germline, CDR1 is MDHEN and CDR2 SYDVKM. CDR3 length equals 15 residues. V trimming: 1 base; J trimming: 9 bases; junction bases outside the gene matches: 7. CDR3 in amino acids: CASSLLGGGAGEQFF. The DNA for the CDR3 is TGTGCCAGCAGTTTATTGGGCGGGGGGGCCGGTGAGCAGTTCTTC. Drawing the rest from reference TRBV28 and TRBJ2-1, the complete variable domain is DVKVTQSSRYLVKRTGEKVFLECVQDMDHENMFWYRQDPGLGLRLIYFSYDVKMKEKGDIPEGYSVSREKKERFSLILESASTNQTSMYLCASSLLGGGAGEQFFGPGTRLTVL.

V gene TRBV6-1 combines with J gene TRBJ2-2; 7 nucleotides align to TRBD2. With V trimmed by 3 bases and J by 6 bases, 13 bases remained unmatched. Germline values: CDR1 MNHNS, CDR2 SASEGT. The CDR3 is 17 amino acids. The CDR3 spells CASSEGKNRDYPGELFF. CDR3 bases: TGTGCCAGCAGTGAGGGCAAGAACCGGGACTACCCCGGGGAGCTGTTTTTT.

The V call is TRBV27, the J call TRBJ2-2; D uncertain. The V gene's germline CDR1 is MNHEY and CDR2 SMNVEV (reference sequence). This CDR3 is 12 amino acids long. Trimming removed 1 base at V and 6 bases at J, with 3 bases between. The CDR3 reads CASSLLSGELFF. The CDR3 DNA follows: TGTGCCAGCAGTTTATTATCCGGGGAGCTGTTTTTT.

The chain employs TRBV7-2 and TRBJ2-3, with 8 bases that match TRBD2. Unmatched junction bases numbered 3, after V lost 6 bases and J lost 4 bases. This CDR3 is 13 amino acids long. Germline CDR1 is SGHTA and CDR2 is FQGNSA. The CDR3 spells CASSRGGSDTQYF. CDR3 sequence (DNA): TGTGCCAGCAGTCGGGGGGGGTCAGATACGCAGTATTTT.

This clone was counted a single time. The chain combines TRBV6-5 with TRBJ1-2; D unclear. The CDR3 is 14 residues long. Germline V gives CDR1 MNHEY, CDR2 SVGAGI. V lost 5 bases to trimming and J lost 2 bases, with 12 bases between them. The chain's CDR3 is CASSSRESNYGYTF. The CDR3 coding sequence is TGTGCCAGCAGTAGCCGGGAGTCAAACTATGGCTACACCTTC.